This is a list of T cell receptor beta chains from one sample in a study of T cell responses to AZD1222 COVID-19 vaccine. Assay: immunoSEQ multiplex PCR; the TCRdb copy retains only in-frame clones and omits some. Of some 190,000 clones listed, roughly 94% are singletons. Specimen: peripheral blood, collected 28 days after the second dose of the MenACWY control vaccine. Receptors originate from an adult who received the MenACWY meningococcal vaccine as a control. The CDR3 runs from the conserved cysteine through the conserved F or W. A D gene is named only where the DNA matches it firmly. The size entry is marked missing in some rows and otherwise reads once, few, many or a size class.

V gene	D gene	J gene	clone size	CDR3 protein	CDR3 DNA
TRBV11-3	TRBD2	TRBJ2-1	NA	CASSLVSSGANEQFF	TGTGCCAGCAGCTTAGTGTCTAGCGGGGCCAATGAGCAGTTCTTC
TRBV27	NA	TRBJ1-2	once	CASSPDRTIGYTF	TGTGCCAGCAGCCCCGACAGGACTATTGGCTACACCTTC
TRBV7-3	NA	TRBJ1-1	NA	CASSQHENTEAFF	TGTGCCAGCAGCCAGCATGAGAACACTGAAGCTTTCTTT
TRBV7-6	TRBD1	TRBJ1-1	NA	CASSRDREHTEAFF	TGTGCCAGCAGCCGCGACAGGGAGCACACTGAAGCTTTCTTT
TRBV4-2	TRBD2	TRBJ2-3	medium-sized	CASSQEGASGPDTQYF	TGTGCCAGCAGCCAAGAAGGGGCTAGCGGGCCAGATACGCAGTATTTT
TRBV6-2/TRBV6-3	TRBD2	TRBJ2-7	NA	CASSRTLGLAEEQYF	TGTGCCAGCAGTCGGACCCTAGGACTAGCCGAAGAGCAGTACTTC
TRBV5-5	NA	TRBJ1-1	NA	CASSSAGGRNTEAFF	TGTGCCAGCAGCTCAGCGGGAGGGCGGAACACTGAAGCTTTCTTT
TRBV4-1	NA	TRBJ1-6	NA	CASSQEGFNSPLHF	TGCGCCAGCAGCCAAGAGGGTTTCAATTCACCCCTCCACTTT
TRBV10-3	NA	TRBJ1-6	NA	CAISESGGPPLHF	TGTGCCATCAGTGAGTCAGGGGGTCCACCCCTCCACTTT
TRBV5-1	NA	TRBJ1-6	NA	CASSLVGDDSPLHF	TGCGCCAGCAGCTTGGTAGGGGACGATTCACCCCTCCACTTT
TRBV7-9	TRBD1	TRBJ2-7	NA	CASSSTGAGEQYF	TGTGCCAGCAGCTCGACAGGGGCTGGAGAGCAGTACTTC
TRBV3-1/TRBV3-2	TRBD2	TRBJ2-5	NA	CASSHISGGDQETQYF	TGTGCCAGCAGCCACATTAGCGGGGGGGACCAAGAGACCCAGTACTTC
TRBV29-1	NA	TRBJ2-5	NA	CSVDAGSDQETQYF	TGCAGCGTTGACGCAGGGTCGGACCAAGAGACCCAGTACTTC
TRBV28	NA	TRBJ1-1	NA	CASAQGRLDTEAFF	TGTGCCAGTGCGCAGGGGAGGCTGGACACTGAAGCTTTCTTT
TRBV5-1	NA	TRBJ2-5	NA	CASSSPQQETQYF	TGCGCCAGCAGCTCCCCTCAGCAAGAGACCCAGTACTTC
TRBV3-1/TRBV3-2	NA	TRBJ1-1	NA	CASSQGRNTEAFF	TGTGCCAGCAGCCAAGGCCGGAACACTGAAGCTTTCTTT
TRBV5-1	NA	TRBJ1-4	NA	CASSVDRGNEKLFF	TGCGCCAGCAGCGTGGATAGGGGGAATGAAAAACTGTTTTTT
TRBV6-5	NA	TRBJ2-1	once	CASSPHNEQFF	TGTGCCAGCAGTCCACACAATGAGCAGTTCTTC
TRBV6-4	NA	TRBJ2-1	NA	CASRRVGAFTDEQFF	TGTGCCAGCAGGAGGGTAGGAGCCTTTACCGATGAGCAGTTCTTC
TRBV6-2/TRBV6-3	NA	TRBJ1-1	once	CASTPGVRANTEAFF	TGTGCCAGCACCCCGGGGGTGAGGGCGAACACTGAAGCTTTCTTT
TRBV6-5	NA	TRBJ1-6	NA	CASSLGRIYNSPLHF	TGTGCCAGCAGCCTAGGACGGATCTATAATTCACCCCTCCACTTT
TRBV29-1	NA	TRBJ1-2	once	CSVLRTVGYGYTF	TGCAGCGTCCTACGGACAGTGGGCTATGGCTACACCTTC
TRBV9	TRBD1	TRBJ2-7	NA	CASSAGQGGQYF	TGTGCCAGCAGCGCGGGACAGGGAGGGCAGTACTTC
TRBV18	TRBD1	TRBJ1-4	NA	CASSLTGRKQTNEKLFF	TGTGCCAGCTCTTTGACAGGGAGGAAACAAACTAATGAAAAACTGTTTTTT
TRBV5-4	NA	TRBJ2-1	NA	CASSLEQGNEQFF	TGTGCCAGCAGCTTGGAACAGGGCAATGAGCAGTTCTTC
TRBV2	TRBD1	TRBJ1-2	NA	CASSDGDRGRSGYGYTF	TGTGCCAGCAGCGATGGGGACAGGGGGCGATCTGGCTATGGCTACACCTTC
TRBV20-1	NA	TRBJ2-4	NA	CSASVSGEAKNIQYF	TGCAGTGCTAGTGTATCGGGGGAAGCCAAAAACATTCAGTACTTC
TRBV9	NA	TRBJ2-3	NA	CASGTLVRQYF	TGTGCCAGCGGGACCCTAGTAAGGCAGTATTTT
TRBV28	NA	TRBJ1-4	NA	CASSQMVGRSEKLFF	TGTGCCAGCAGTCAAATGGTGGGGAGAAGCGAAAAACTGTTTTTT
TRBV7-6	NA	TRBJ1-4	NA	CASSIGGAAEKLFF	TGTGCCAGCAGCATCGGCGGGGCGGCTGAAAAACTGTTTTTT
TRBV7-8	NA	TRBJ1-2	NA	CASSFTGYGYTF	TGTGCCAGCAGCTTCACAGGGTACGGCTACACCTTC
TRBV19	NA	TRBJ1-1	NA	CASSIDNPGNLREAFF	TGTGCCAGTAGTATAGACAATCCCGGGAACCTACGTGAAGCTTTCTTT
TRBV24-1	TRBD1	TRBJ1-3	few	CATSDCGQGCQPFSGNTIYF	TGTGCCACCAGTGACTGCGGACAGGGGTGTCAACCCTTCTCTGGAAACACCATATATTTT
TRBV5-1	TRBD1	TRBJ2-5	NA	CASSFDRALRETQYF	TGCGCCAGCAGCTTCGACAGGGCCCTAAGGGAGACCCAGTACTTC
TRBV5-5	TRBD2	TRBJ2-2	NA	CASSLAGYTGELFF	TGTGCCAGCAGCTTAGCGGGGTACACCGGGGAGCTGTTTTTT
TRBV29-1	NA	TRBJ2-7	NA	CSLRTRGYYEQYF	TGCAGCTTACGAACACGGGGTTACTACGAGCAGTACTTC
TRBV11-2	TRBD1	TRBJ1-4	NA	CASSSTETGTEYKVKLFF	TGTGCCAGCAGCTCTACAGAAACCGGGACAGAGTATAAAGTTAAACTGTTTTTT
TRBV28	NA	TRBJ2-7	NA	CASRPSAGIPYEQYF	TGTGCCAGCAGGCCCTCAGCGGGTATCCCCTACGAGCAGTACTTC
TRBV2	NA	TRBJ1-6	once	CASSVERGVGSPLHF	TGTGCCAGCAGTGTTGAGCGGGGAGTCGGTTCACCCCTCCACTTT
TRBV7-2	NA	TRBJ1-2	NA	CASSLVAANYGYTF	TGTGCCAGCAGCTTAGTAGCAGCGAACTATGGCTACACCTTC
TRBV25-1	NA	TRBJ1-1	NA	CASSDVGAEAFF	TGTGCCAGCAGTGATGTTGGGGCTGAAGCTTTCTTT
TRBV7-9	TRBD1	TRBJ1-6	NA	CASSTGQGGNSPLHF	TGTGCCAGCAGCACCGGACAGGGAGGTAATTCACCCCTCCACTTT
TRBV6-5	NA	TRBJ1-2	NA	CATLDSYGYTF	TGTGCCACCCTTGACAGCTATGGCTACACCTTC
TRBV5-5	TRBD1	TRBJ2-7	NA	CASATGYEQYF	TGTGCCAGCGCGACAGGGTACGAGCAGTACTTC
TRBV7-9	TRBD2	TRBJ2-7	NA	CASSFSGRGHEQYF	TGTGCCAGCAGCTTTAGCGGGAGGGGCCACGAGCAGTACTTC
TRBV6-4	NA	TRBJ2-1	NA	CASSEAEYNEQFF	TGTGCCAGCAGTGAAGCGGAGTACAATGAGCAGTTCTTC
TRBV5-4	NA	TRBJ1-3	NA	CASSGGDRSGNTIYF	TGTGCCAGCAGCGGCGGGGACCGCTCTGGAAACACCATATATTTT
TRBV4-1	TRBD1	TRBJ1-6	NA	CASSQGGTGASPLHF	TGCGCCAGCAGCCAAGGAGGGACAGGGGCTTCACCCCTCCACTTT
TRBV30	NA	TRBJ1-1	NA	CAWSVHRNTEAFF	TGTGCCTGGAGTGTACACAGAAACACTGAAGCTTTCTTT
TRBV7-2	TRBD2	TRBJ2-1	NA	CASSLRQREGPYNEQFF	TGTGCCAGCAGCCTCAGACAGCGGGAGGGCCCCTACAATGAGCAGTTCTTC
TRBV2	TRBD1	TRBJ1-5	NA	CASSAGQGNQPQHF	TGTGCCAGCAGTGCGGGACAGGGCAATCAGCCCCAGCATTTT
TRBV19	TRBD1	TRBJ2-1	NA	CASSVPPGQVIKLGSYNEQFF	TGTGCCAGTAGTGTTCCACCGGGACAGGTTATTAAGTTGGGCTCCTACAATGAGCAGTTCTTC